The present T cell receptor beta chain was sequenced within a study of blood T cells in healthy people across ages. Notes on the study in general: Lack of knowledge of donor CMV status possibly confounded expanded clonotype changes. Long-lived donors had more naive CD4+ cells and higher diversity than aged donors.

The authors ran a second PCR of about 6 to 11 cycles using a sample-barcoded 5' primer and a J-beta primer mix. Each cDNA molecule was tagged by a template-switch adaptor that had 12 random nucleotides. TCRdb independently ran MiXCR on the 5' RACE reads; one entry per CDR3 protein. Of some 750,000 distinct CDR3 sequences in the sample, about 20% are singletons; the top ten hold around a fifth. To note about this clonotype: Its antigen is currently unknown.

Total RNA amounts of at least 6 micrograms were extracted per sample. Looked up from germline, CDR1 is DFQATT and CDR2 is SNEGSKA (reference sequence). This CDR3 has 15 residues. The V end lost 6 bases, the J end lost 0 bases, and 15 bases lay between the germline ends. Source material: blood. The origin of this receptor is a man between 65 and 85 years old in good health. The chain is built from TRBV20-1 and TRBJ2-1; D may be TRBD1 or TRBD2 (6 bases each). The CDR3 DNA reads TGCAGTGCGGCGAAGGGGGAGGTCTCCTACAATGAGCAGTTCTTC. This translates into CSAAKGEVSYNEQFF.